These 5 T cell receptor beta chains originate from one sample sequenced in a study of T cell changes during pregnancy in multiple sclerosis. Libraries were prepared by immunoSEQ multiplex PCR; TCRdb keeps only in-frame clonotypes and omits some of them. The sample holds roughly 110,000 clones, more than 80% seen once. The sample here was peripheral blood, taken before pregnancy. Receptor source: a female donor with multiple sclerosis, enrolled in a pregnancy study.

This rearrangement joins TRBV19 to TRBJ1-5, with 7 bases identical to TRBD1. Trimming removed 5 bases from V and 6 bases from J; junction bases left unmatched: 13. This CDR3 is built from 16 residues. Germline CDR1 reads LNHDA; CDR2 reads SQIVND (reference sequence). CDR3 sequence: CASSPRGGSGGQPQHF. The CDR3 region has the DNA TGTGCCAGTAGTCCCCGTGGAGGGTCAGGGGGTCAGCCCCAGCATTTT.

For the CDR3, the DNA is TGTGCCAGTAGCCTTTTCGGGACAGGGTCTGAAGCTTTCTTT. This codes for CASSLFGTGSEAFF. The rearrangement joins TRBV19 to TRBJ1-1, with TRBD1 matching 9 bases. CDR1 and CDR2 (germline): LNHDA, SQIVND (reference sequence). This CDR3 has 14 amino acids. V was clipped by 6 bases and J by 6 bases; unmatched bases: 8.

In its sample, this clone ranks as medium-sized. This sequence joins TRBV6-4 and TRBJ1-6; 8 nucleotides agree with TRBD1. V lost 3 bases and J lost 5; bases outside the gene matches: 0. Germline values: CDR1 MRHNA, CDR2 SNTAGT. The CDR3 is made up of 14 amino acids. CDR3 region: CASSEDRDNSPLHF. CDR3 sequence (DNA): TGTGCCAGCAGTGAGGACAGGGATAATTCACCCCTCCACTTT.

The rearrangement uses TRBV5-6 and TRBJ2-7, with D maybe TRBD2 (5 bases). Per the germline V gene, CDR1 is SGHDT and CDR2 is YYEEEE. Trimming left V 4 bases short and J 2 bases short, with 13 bases between. The CDR3 loop spans 14 amino acids. This CDR3 is CASSRGFPTYEQYF. As DNA, the CDR3 is TGTGCCAGCAGCCGAGGGTTCCCAACCTACGAGCAGTACTTC. Based on the CDR3 plus reference TRBV5-6 and TRBJ2-7, the full variable domain is DAGVTQSPTHLIKTRGQQVTLRCSPKSGHDTVSWYQQALGQGPQFIFQYYEEEERQRGNFPDRFSGHQFPNYSSELNVNALLLGDSALYLCASSRGFPTYEQYFGPGTRLTVT.

The rearrangement links TRBV5-1 to TRBJ2-2; the match to TRBD2 covers 7 bases. The CDR3 runs 15 residues. After removal of 1 base from V and 4 bases from J, the junction contained 4 bases not matched to a gene. Germline assignment: CDR1 SGHRS and CDR2 YFSETQ. The CDR3, as DNA: TGCGCCAGCAGCTTGACCGGGACTACCACCGGGGAGCTGTTTTTT. It codes for CASSLTGTTTGELFF.